This T cell receptor (beta chain) was recorded in a study of OX40 agonist ivuxolimab in advanced cancers. As for the study in general: Hepatocellular carcinoma, melanoma, renal cell or head and neck cancer was diagnosed in the dose-escalation patients. Study outcomes and limitations: On average, a greater number of expanded clones characterised CD8+ T cells relative to CD4+. Low normalized T-cell clonal expansion was additionally recorded for some nonresponders. Among patients with partial responses at 0.1-3.0 mg/kg, clonal expansion was among the lowest.

The data were produced by immunoSEQ multiplex PCR, yet TCRdb's version contains in-frame clones alone and is incomplete. Of about 83,000 clones in the sample, about 88% were seen once. The sample holds one count of this clone. The antigen is undetermined. J gave up 2 bases and V 4 bases, and 2 bases lay outside the gene matches. CDR3 length: 16 amino acids. Germline V gene lookup returns CDR1 SGHRS and CDR2 YFSETQ. V is TRBV5-1 and J is TRBJ2-3; 15 bases map to TRBD2. This clonotype was sampled from an adult with an advanced solid tumor such as melanoma, head and neck, liver or kidney cancer. Sequenced material: CD4+ or CD8+ T cells sorted from blood, taken in a trial of the OX40 agonist ivuxolimab. The CDR3 loop is CASSRTSGGVTDTQYF. DNA of the CDR3: TGCGCCAGCAGCCGGACTAGCGGGGGGGTCACAGATACGCAGTATTTT.